Listed below are T cell receptor beta chains from one sample, sequenced in a study of CD8+ T cells in alopecia areata. Repertoires were generated with immunoSEQ multiplex PCR, while TCRdb's copy carries only in-frame clones and drops some. The sample carries some 240,000 clones, about 58% recorded once. Source: CD4+ T cells sorted from blood, taken at week 4, from a patient treated with tofacitinib. These receptors all come from a human donor with alopecia areata. Each CDR3 is given with its conserved first and last residue. The D gene is left open where the match is weak. Expanded clones are given a class, and other clones once, few, many or no size at all.

len	abundance	v_gene	d_gene	j_gene	CDR3nt	CDR3aa
16	-	TRBV5-1	-	TRBJ1-1	TGCGCCAGCAGCTTACTCGCAGGGGAGGGGAACACTGAAGCTTTCTTT	CASSLLAGEGNTEAFF
13	-	TRBV29-1	-	TRBJ1-1	TGCAGCGTTGAAGGACACCTGAACACTGAAGCTTTCTTT	CSVEGHLNTEAFF
11	few	TRBV2	-	TRBJ2-3	TGTGCCAGCAGTATCACAGATACGCAGTATTTT	CASSITDTQYF
14	-	TRBV30	TRBD1	TRBJ2-1	TGTGCCTGTCATAATGGACAGGGCTCCAATGAGCAGTTCTTC	CACHNGQGSNEQFF
14	-	TRBV5-6	TRBD1	TRBJ2-5	TGTGCCAGCAGCCAAGGACAGGGGGGAGTGACCCAGTACTTC	CASSQGQGGVTQYF
18	-	TRBV5-1	TRBD1	TRBJ2-6	TGCGCCAGCAGCTCTTCACCGGGACAGGGGTCTGGGGCCAACGTCCTGACTTTC	CASSSSPGQGSGANVLTF
12	-	TRBV10-3	-	TRBJ1-1	TGTGCCATCAGTGAGGCCAGCACGGGAGCTTTCTTT	CAISEASTGAFF
16	-	TRBV27	-	TRBJ2-3	TGTGCCAGCAGTTTTCGTCGGTTTGGGGACACAGATACGCAGTATTTT	CASSFRRFGDTDTQYF
14	-	TRBV7-2	-	TRBJ2-7	TGTGCCAGCAGCTTACAGGGTCGTGGCTACGAGCAGTACTTC	CASSLQGRGYEQYF
12	-	TRBV29-1	-	TRBJ2-3	TGCAGCGTTCGGGGGCGTATAGATACGCAGTATTTT	CSVRGRIDTQYF
15	few	TRBV5-1	TRBD2	TRBJ2-3	TGCGCCACCAGTCCTAGCGGGGAGAGGTGGGATACGCAGTATTTT	CATSPSGERWDTQYF
15	-	TRBV29-1	TRBD2	TRBJ2-3	TGCAGCGTTGCCGGGGGGGGCTGGAGCACAGATACGCAGTATTTT	CSVAGGGWSTDTQYF
13	-	TRBV29-1	TRBD2	TRBJ2-3	TGCAGCGTTGGCCCAGGCGGGAGAGATACGCAGTATTTT	CSVGPGGRDTQYF
16	few	TRBV4-3	TRBD1	TRBJ2-2	TGCGCCAGCAGCCCACATCGGGACAGCTACACCGGGGAGCTGTTTTTT	CASSPHRDSYTGELFF
14	-	TRBV5-1	-	TRBJ2-4	TGCGCCAGCAGCTTGGGGGGAGCCAAAAACATTCAGTACTTC	CASSLGGAKNIQYF
15	-	TRBV5-1	-	TRBJ1-3	TGCGCCAGCAGCTTGTCATTCACCTCTGGAAACACCATATATTTT	CASSLSFTSGNTIYF
12	-	TRBV29-1	TRBD2	TRBJ2-7	TGCAGCGTGGGGACTAGCCACTACGAGCAGTACTTC	CSVGTSHYEQYF
17	-	TRBV7-2	TRBD1	TRBJ1-5	TGTGCCAGCAGCCACGGACAGGGGGTGTCTCTTCATCAGCCCCAGCATTTT	CASSHGQGVSLHQPQHF
14	-	TRBV14	-	TRBJ2-2	TGTGCCAGCAGCCACTTCCAGAACACCGGGGAGCTGTTTTTT	CASSHFQNTGELFF
13	-	TRBV4-3	-	TRBJ2-7	TGCGCCAGCAGCCAAGAACCCTGGGACGAGCAGTACTTC	CASSQEPWDEQYF
12	-	TRBV29-1	TRBD2	TRBJ2-1	TGCAGCGTACGGGGGGGAATCTATGAGCAGTTCTTC	CSVRGGIYEQFF
13	-	TRBV6-6	-	TRBJ2-7	TGTGCCAGCAGTGCGGCAGGGGTCTACGAGCAGTACTTC	CASSAAGVYEQYF
13	-	TRBV2	-	TRBJ1-1	TGTGCCAGCAGCATGGGACAGAACACTGAAGCTTTCTTT	CASSMGQNTEAFF
13	-	TRBV27	-	TRBJ2-7	TGTGCCAGCAGTTTTAGCATTGGCTACGAGCAGTACTTC	CASSFSIGYEQYF
15	once	TRBV29-1	TRBD2	TRBJ2-5	TGCAGCGTTGTGCTAGCGGGGAACCGCCAAGAGACCCAGTACTTC	CSVVLAGNRQETQYF
15	-	TRBV5-6	TRBD1	TRBJ1-2	TGTGCCAGCAGCTTGATTACAGGGGGCAGCGATGGCTACACCTTC	CASSLITGGSDGYTF
13	few	TRBV2	TRBD1	TRBJ2-1	TGTGCCAGCAACGAGGACAGGGACAATGAGCAGTTCTTC	CASNEDRDNEQFF
13	-	TRBV29-1	-	TRBJ1-6	TGCAGCGCGGGCGACGGGCCAAATTCACCCCTCCACTTT	CSAGDGPNSPLHF
13	-	TRBV29-1	-	TRBJ1-1	TGCAGCGTTGCCGGACTGGCGAACACTGAAGCTTTCTTT	CSVAGLANTEAFF
13	few	TRBV7-3	-	TRBJ1-1	TGTGCCAGCAGCTTATACCAGCACACTGAAGCTTTCTTT	CASSLYQHTEAFF
13	-	TRBV7-3	-	TRBJ2-5	TGTGCCAGCAGCTTACGAGGGCGGGAGACCCAGTACTTC	CASSLRGRETQYF
15	few	TRBV7-2	TRBD1	TRBJ1-5	TGTGCCAGCACCCCCACAGGGGGTAGCAATCAGCCCCAGCATTTT	CASTPTGGSNQPQHF
13	-	TRBV30	TRBD1	TRBJ1-2	TGTGCCTGGAGTGACAGGGGGGACTATGGCTACACCTTC	CAWSDRGDYGYTF
15	-	TRBV4-3	TRBD1	TRBJ1-1	TGCGCCAGCAGCCAATTGGACAGGGCGAACACTGAAGCTTTCTTT	CASSQLDRANTEAFF
10	few	TRBV29-1	-	TRBJ1-2	TGCAGCGTTGCGTCTGGTGGCTACACCTTC	CSVASGGYTF
17	once	TRBV15	TRBD1	TRBJ1-5	TGTGCCACCAGCAGAGTGACAGGGACTTATAGCAATCAGCCCCAGCATTTT	CATSRVTGTYSNQPQHF
14	-	TRBV5-1	-	TRBJ1-5	TGCGCCAGCAGCCTAACAGGGTCCGGACAGCCCCAGCATTTT	CASSLTGSGQPQHF
15	medium-sized	TRBV4-3	TRBD1	TRBJ2-5	TGCGCCAGCAGCCAAGGCCCTAGACAGGGGGAGACCCAGTACTTC	CASSQGPRQGETQYF
15	-	TRBV5-8	-	TRBJ2-7	TGTGCCAGCAGCCCCGAGTTTGAGCGGTCCTACGAGCAGTACTTC	CASSPEFERSYEQYF
14	once	TRBV30	-	TRBJ2-3	TGTGCCTGGAGTGTACTTGTGACACCTAGTGCGCAGTATTTT	CAWSVLVTPSAQYF
18	-	TRBV30	-	TRBJ2-5	TGTGCCTGGAGTGTAGAGGTCGGCAGTGGACTGCCTGGGGAGACCCAGTACTTC	CAWSVEVGSGLPGETQYF
13	-	TRBV10-3	-	TRBJ1-1	TGTGCCATCACCCAGGACGAGGACACTGAAGCTTTCTTT	CAITQDEDTEAFF
15	-	TRBV5-6	TRBD1	TRBJ1-6	TGTGCCAGCAGCGCAGGGGGCTCCTATAATTCACCCCTCCACTTT	CASSAGGSYNSPLHF
14	few	TRBV5-5	-	TRBJ2-3	TGTGCCAGCAGCGCCGGACATTCGGCAGATACGCAGTATTTT	CASSAGHSADTQYF
13	-	TRBV30	-	TRBJ2-7	TGTGCCTGGAGTGTAGGAACTTCCTACGAGCAGTACTTC	CAWSVGTSYEQYF
16	-	TRBV7-2	-	TRBJ2-7	TGTGCCAGCACCTCCTTAGGTCGGAGCCACCCCCACGAGCAGTACTTC	CASTSLGRSHPHEQYF
14	-	TRBV29-1	-	TRBJ1-4	TGCAGCGTTGAAGAAAGTCAGGAGAATGAAAAACTGTTTTTT	CSVEESQENEKLFF
15	-	TRBV7-7	-	TRBJ2-5	TGTGCCAGCAGCACTCAGGCCGGGTTGCAAGAGACCCAGTACTTC	CASSTQAGLQETQYF
14	-	TRBV9	-	TRBJ1-1	TGTGCCAGCAGCGGGCTAGGGGGTGGCACTGAAGCTTTCTTT	CASSGLGGGTEAFF
12	-	TRBV30	-	TRBJ1-2	TGTGCCTGGAGTCGGCAGGGAGATGGCTACACCTTC	CAWSRQGDGYTF
15	-	TRBV14	-	TRBJ2-5	TGTGCCAGCAGCCTTCGAAGACTGACCCGTGGGACCCAGTACTTC	CASSLRRLTRGTQYF
15	-	TRBV21-1	-	TRBJ1-5	TGTGCCAGCAGCCTCCGGACGGTTAGCAATCAGCCCCAGCATTTT	CASSLRTVSNQPQHF
11	few	TRBV29-1	-	TRBJ2-7	TGCAGCGTTGGGGGGCCCTACGAGCAGTACTTC	CSVGGPYEQYF
14	few	TRBV19	-	TRBJ1-6	TGTGCCAGTATGGGGACACCGTCCCCTTCACCCCTCCACTTT	CASMGTPSPSPLHF
15	-	TRBV7-3	-	TRBJ1-1	TGTGCCAGCAGCCCTTACGGGACTTTTACCGGGGAAGCTTTCTTT	CASSPYGTFTGEAFF